The 20 T cell receptor beta chains below were found in one sample sequenced in a study of OX40 agonist ivuxolimab in advanced cancers. The method was immunoSEQ multiplex PCR; TCRdb's version includes in-frame clones alone and lacks a portion of them. In the table there are around 98,000 clones, roughly 85% of which are singletons. This specimen consisted of CD4+ or CD8+ T cells sorted from blood, obtained in a trial of the OX40 agonist ivuxolimab. The receptors come from an adult with an advanced solid tumor such as melanoma, head and neck, liver or kidney cancer.

The V gene is TRBV6-5, the J gene TRBJ1-2; D not resolved. CDR3 length: 13 residues. The germline CDR1 and CDR2 sequences are MNHEY and SVGAGI. Trimming pared 5 bases from V and 5 bases from J, leaving 12 bases between. The chain's CDR3 is CASSLTGGYGYTF. The CDR3 nucleotides are TGTGCCAGCAGTCTGACGGGTGGGTATGGCTACACCTTC.

CDR3 sequence (DNA): TGTGCCAGCAGCTACAGTGGTTGGGACAGTGCGAACACTGAAGCTTTCTTT. Amino acid sequence: CASSYSGWDSANTEAFF. The V call is TRBV11-2, the J call TRBJ1-1, with 7 nucleotides matching TRBD1. This CDR3 comprises 17 residues. J gave up 1 base and V 4 bases, and 12 bases lay outside the gene matches. CDR1 is SGHAT, CDR2 FQNNGV, per germline.

V gene TRBV7-2 combines with J gene TRBJ2-1, with D possibly TRBD2 on 7 matching bases. This CDR3 contains 15 residues. Deletions cut 6 bases from V and 8 bases from J, with 20 bases between. Germline V gives CDR1 SGHTA, CDR2 FQGNSA. The DNA of the CDR3 is TGTGCCAGCAGAGCTAGGGAGGGGGAGAACGATGAGCAGTTCTTC. It yields the protein CASRAREGENDEQFF. The full variable domain, with the rest looked up from reference TRBV7-2 and TRBJ2-1, is GAGVSQSPSNKVTEKGKDVELRCDPISGHTALYWYRQSLGQGLEFLIYFQGNSAPDKSGLPSDRFSAERTGGSVSTLTIQRTQQEDSAVYLCASRAREGENDEQFFGPGTRLTVL.

V is TRBV10-3 and J is TRBJ1-2; 10 bases are a match to TRBD1. V shed 6 bases and J 1 base; nucleotides not matched to a gene: 2. Germline V gene lookup returns CDR1 ENHRY and CDR2 SYGVKD. CDR3 length equals 14 residues. The CDR3 DNA reads as TGTGCCATCAGCGGGACAGGGGATAACTATGGCTACACCTTC. As protein: CAISGTGDNYGYTF.

The CDR3 DNA reads as TGTGCCAGCAGCGGTGACAGTTCTAACTATGGCTACACCTTC. Its translation is CASSGDSSNYGYTF. V usage is TRBV5-5 and J usage is TRBJ1-2; a possible D gene is TRBD1 (5 bases). The CDR3 consists of 14 residues. Germline loops: CDR1 SGHKS, CDR2 YYEKEE (reference sequence). Trimming cost V 4 bases and J 0 bases, with 10 bases left between them.

The chain carries TRBV19 and TRBJ1-2; maybe TRBD1 (5 bases). The length of the CDR3 is 14 residues. With 4 bases removed from V and 2 bases from J, the gap between germline ends came to 11 bases. CDR1 is LNHDA, CDR2 SQIVND, per germline (reference sequence). The CDR3 sequence is CASSSPRVNYGYTF. CDR3 in DNA: TGTGCCAGTAGTAGTCCCAGGGTCAACTATGGCTACACCTTC.

The chain has TRBV9 and TRBJ2-5; D could derive from TRBD1 or TRBD2 (5 bases each). Germline CDR1 is SGDLS and CDR2 is YYNGEE. Trimming pared 4 bases from V and 3 bases from J, leaving 22 bases between. The length of the CDR3 is 17 residues. The CDR3 loop is CASSPGRSGGREETQYF. The DNA of the CDR3 is TGTGCCAGCAGCCCGGGTCGGAGTGGGGGTCGGGAAGAGACCCAGTACTTC.

This clone was seen a single time. This sequence joins TRBV7-9 and TRBJ1-1; D call uncertain. V gave up 2 bases and J gave up 1 base, with 5 bases separating them. There are 13 residues in the CDR3. The V gene's germline CDR1 is SEHNR and CDR2 FQNEAQ (reference sequence). In nucleotides, the CDR3 is TGTGCCAGCAGCTTACAGGCGAACACTGAAGCTTTCTTT. Translation gives CASSLQANTEAFF.

This clone was counted once. Written as DNA, the CDR3 is TGTGCCAGCAGCTTAGGCCGGGCACGGGGGGAGGGTACTGAAGCTTTCTTT. Translating it yields CASSLGRARGEGTEAFF. This chain uses TRBV5-4 with TRBJ1-1, with a possible D match to TRBD1 (5 bases). The germline V gene has CDR1 SGHNT and CDR2 YYREEE (reference sequence). The V end lost 2 bases, the J end lost 5 bases, and 22 bases lay between the germline ends. This CDR3 is built from 17 residues.

The V gene is TRBV7-2, the J gene TRBJ1-4, with 9 nucleotides matching TRBD1. V was clipped by 4 bases and J by 8 bases; unmatched bases: 5. CDR1 and CDR2 (germline): SGHTA, FQGNSA. The CDR3 is 14 amino acids. The CDR3 DNA sequence: TGTGCCAGCAGCTCCGGGACAGGGAAGGAAAAACTGTTTTTT. This sequence encodes CASSSGTGKEKLFF.

This clone has just a few counts. The rearrangement links TRBV19 to TRBJ1-3, with D uncertain. In germline, CDR1 is LNHDA, CDR2 SQIVND (reference sequence). Deletions cut 6 bases from V and 4 bases from J, with 13 bases between. The CDR3 consists of 14 residues. The CDR3 here is CASRPVGYGNTIYF. The CDR3 DNA reads TGTGCCAGTAGGCCCGTGGGATACGGAAACACCATATATTTT.

This CDR3 reads CASSVAKEVSYNSPLHF. In DNA, the CDR3 is TGTGCCAGCAGCGTAGCTAAGGAGGTTTCCTATAATTCACCCCTCCACTTT. The chain employs TRBV9 and TRBJ1-6; D unclear. V was trimmed by 0 bases and J by 1 base, leaving 11 bases between them. CDR3 size: 17 residues. The germline CDR1 and CDR2 sequences are SGDLS and YYNGEE.

The gene calls are TRBV4-1 and TRBJ1-3; TRBD1 might be the D (5 bases). V was pared by 0 bases and J by 1 base, with 10 bases between. Germline V gene sequence: CDR1 MGHRA, CDR2 YSYEKL. This CDR3 region has 16 residues. The CDR3 here is CASSQEDNRSGNTIYF. CDR3 bases: TGCGCCAGCAGCCAAGAGGACAACCGGTCTGGAAACACCATATATTTT.

The chain has TRBV7-9 and TRBJ1-1; a possible D gene is TRBD1 (6 bases). V was pared by 1 base and J by 1 base, with 10 bases between. Germline CDR1 reads SEHNR; CDR2 reads FQNEAQ (reference sequence). There are 15 residues in the CDR3. DNA for the CDR3: TGTGCCAGCAGCTTAGGGGGACACCCGAACACTGAAGCTTTCTTT. Its protein is CASSLGGHPNTEAFF.

The chain combines TRBV7-2 with TRBJ2-2; TRBD1 or TRBD2 may be the D gene (7 bases each). CDR1 is SGHTA, CDR2 FQGNSA, per germline. The CDR3 has 17 residues. V was shortened by 5 bases and J by 2 bases, with 18 bases between the two germline ends. The CDR3 region has the DNA TGTGCCAGCAGCCCACGACAGGGCGGGGGAAACACCGGGGAGCTGTTTTTT. Its translation is CASSPRQGGGNTGELFF.

The chain couples TRBV19 to TRBJ1-5, with D perhaps matching TRBD1 (5 bases). Germline CDR1 LNHDA, CDR2 SQIVND (reference sequence). V was pared by 7 bases and J by 3 bases, with 19 bases between. This CDR3 has 16 amino acids. In nucleotides, the CDR3 is TGTGCCAGTATCTCAAGCGGGGGAGTAGTCAATCAGCCCCAGCATTTT. Amino acid sequence: CASISSGGVVNQPQHF.

This sequence joins TRBV5-1 and TRBJ2-7, with D possibly TRBD2 on 6 matching bases. This CDR3 has 14 amino acids. Germline V gene data show CDR1 as SGHRS and CDR2 as YFSETQ. V was pared by 3 bases and J by 0 bases, with 10 bases between. Written as DNA, the CDR3 is TGCGCCAGCAGCTGGGGGGTCTTCTCCTACGAGCAGTACTTC. Translation: CASSWGVFSYEQYF.

The V and J genes are TRBV7-2 and TRBJ1-5; D is uncertain. The CDR3 has 13 amino acids. Per germline, CDR1 SGHTA and CDR2 FQGNSA. With 3 bases removed from V and 0 bases from J, the gap between germline ends came to 3 bases. The CDR3 protein is CASSFSSNQPQHF. CDR3 nucleotide sequence: TGTGCCAGCAGCTTTTCTAGCAATCAGCCCCAGCATTTT.

V usage is TRBV10-3 and J usage is TRBJ1-2, with TRBD1 identical over 8 bases. V shed 3 bases and J 8 bases; nucleotides not matched to a gene: 5. Germline-derived CDR1 and CDR2 are ENHRY and SYGVKD. The length of the CDR3 is 13 residues. CDR3 residues: CAISDSGQVGYTF. CDR3 DNA sequence: TGTGCCATCAGTGATTCGGGACAGGTGGGCTACACCTTC.

The rearrangement links TRBV18 to TRBJ1-6, with D tentatively TRBD1 (5 bases). Germline V lookup: CDR1 KGHSH, CDR2 LQKENI. This CDR3 has 15 residues. Trimming removed 3 bases at V and 9 bases at J, with 15 bases between. The CDR3, as DNA: TGTGCCAGCTCACCCCGGGACCTGGCTATTTCACCCCTCCACTTT. It yields the protein CASSPRDLAISPLHF.